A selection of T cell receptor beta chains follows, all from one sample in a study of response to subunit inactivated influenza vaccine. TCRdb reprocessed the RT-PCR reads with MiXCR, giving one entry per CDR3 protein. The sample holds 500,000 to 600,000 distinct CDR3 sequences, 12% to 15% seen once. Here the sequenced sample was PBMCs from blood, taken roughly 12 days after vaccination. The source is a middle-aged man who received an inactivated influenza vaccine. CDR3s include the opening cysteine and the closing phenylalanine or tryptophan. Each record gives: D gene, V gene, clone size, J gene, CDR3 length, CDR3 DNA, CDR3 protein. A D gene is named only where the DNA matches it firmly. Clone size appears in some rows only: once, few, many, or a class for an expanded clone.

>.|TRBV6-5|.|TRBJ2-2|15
TGTGCCAGCAGTTACGAGTGGGGAAGCACCGGGGAGCTGTTTTTT
CASSYEWGSTGELFF
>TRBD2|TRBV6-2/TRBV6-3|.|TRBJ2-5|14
TGTGCCAGCAGACCGGCGCGGGAGCGAGAGACCCAGTACTTC
CASRPARERETQYF
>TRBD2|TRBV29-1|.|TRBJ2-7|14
TGCAGCGTGCTAAGGGCGGGAGCTCAATACGAGCAGTACTTC
CSVLRAGAQYEQYF
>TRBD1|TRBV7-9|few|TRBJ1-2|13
TGTGCCAGCAGTACAGGGGTGAACTATGGCTACACCTTC
CASSTGVNYGYTF
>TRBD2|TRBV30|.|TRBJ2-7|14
TGTGCCTGGAGTGTAACTAGCGGGGTATACGAGCAGTACTTC
CAWSVTSGVYEQYF
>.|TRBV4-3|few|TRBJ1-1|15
TGCGCCAGCAGCCCCGGCGGAAAAATGAACACTGAAGCTTTCTTT
CASSPGGKMNTEAFF
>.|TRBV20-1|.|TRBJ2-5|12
TGCAGTGCTAGACTCCAGCTCGAGACCCAGTACTTC
CSARLQLETQYF
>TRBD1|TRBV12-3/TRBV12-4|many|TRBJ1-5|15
TGTGCCAGCAGACAAGGGACAGGAGGCGGACAGCCCCAGCATTTT
CASRQGTGGGQPQHF
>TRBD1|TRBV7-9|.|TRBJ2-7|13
TGTGCCAGCACCTTGGACAGGGGATACGAGCAGTACTTC
CASTLDRGYEQYF
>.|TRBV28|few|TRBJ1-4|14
TGTGCCAGCACCGGAGGATCACCGAGGGAAAAACTGTTTTTT
CASTGGSPREKLFF
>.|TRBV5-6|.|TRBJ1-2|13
TGTGCCAGCAGCGCCGGAGGGGGTAGTGGCTACACCTTC
CASSAGGGSGYTF
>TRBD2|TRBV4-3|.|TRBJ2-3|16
TGCGCCAGCAGCCTGGGACTAGCGGGAGGATTAGATACGCAGTATTTT
CASSLGLAGGLDTQYF
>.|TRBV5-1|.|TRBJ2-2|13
TGCGCCAGCAGCTTGGAATTCACCGGGGAGCTGTTTTTT
CASSLEFTGELFF
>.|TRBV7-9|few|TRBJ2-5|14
TGTGCCAGCAGCTTAGCGCGGGCAGGGGAGACCCAGTACTTC
CASSLARAGETQYF
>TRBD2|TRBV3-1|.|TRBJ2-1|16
TGTGCCAGCAGCTGGGGGGCTAGCGGGAACCTCAATGAGCAGTTCTTC
CASSWGASGNLNEQFF
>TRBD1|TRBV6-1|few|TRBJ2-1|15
TGTGCCAGCAGACTGCGACAGGGGGCGAGCAATGAGCAGTTCTTC
CASRLRQGASNEQFF
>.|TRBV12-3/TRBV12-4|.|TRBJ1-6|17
TGTGCCAGCAGTTTAGGCAACAAAGGCTCCTATAATTCACCCCTCCACTTT
CASSLGNKGSYNSPLHF
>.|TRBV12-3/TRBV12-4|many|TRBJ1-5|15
TGTGCCAGCAGTCCGGACCCTAACTCCAATCAGCCCCAGCATTTT
CASSPDPNSNQPQHF
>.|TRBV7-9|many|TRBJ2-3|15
TGTGCCAGCAGCCCTAAACGCAGGTACACAGATACGCAGTATTTT
CASSPKRRYTDTQYF
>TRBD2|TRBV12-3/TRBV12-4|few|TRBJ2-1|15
TGTGCCAGTCGACTAGCGGGAGGGCCCCACAATGAGCAGTTCTTC
CASRLAGGPHNEQFF
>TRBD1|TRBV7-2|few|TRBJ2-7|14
TGTGCCAGCAGCTTAGTGGTGGGACAGTACGAGCAGTACTTC
CASSLVVGQYEQYF
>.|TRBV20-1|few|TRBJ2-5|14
TGCAGTGCTAGTGGACGGCAGTCCGAGGAGACCCAGTACTTC
CSASGRQSEETQYF
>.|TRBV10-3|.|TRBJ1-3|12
TGTGCCATCAGTCAATCTGGAAACACCATATATTTT
CAISQSGNTIYF
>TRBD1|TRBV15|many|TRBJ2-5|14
TGTGCCACCAGCAAAACAGGGGCTCAAGAGACCCAGTACTTC
CATSKTGAQETQYF
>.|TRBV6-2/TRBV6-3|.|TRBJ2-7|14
TGTGCCAGCAGTTACTCGACGGCAGGGTTCGAGCAGTACTTC
CASSYSTAGFEQYF
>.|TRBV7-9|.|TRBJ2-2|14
TGTGCCAGCAGCCGCCCTAGGGGGGCCGGGGAGCTGTTTTTT
CASSRPRGAGELFF
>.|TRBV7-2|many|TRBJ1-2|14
TGTGCCAGCAGCTTAGTGGCGGAAAACTATGGCTACACCTTC
CASSLVAENYGYTF
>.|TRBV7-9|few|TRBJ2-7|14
TGTGCCAGCAGCTTAGAAGGAGGGTTAAGCGAGCAGTACTTC
CASSLEGGLSEQYF
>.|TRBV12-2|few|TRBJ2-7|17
TGTGCAAGTCGCCCCCAAACCCTCAGACAAGGTCCCTACGAGCAGTACTTC
CASRPQTLRQGPYEQYF
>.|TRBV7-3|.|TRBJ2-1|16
TGTGCCAGCAGCCCACTTAGGCTCAGCTCCTACAATGAGCAGTTCTTC
CASSPLRLSSYNEQFF
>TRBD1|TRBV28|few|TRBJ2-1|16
TGTGCCAGAATAAACCGGGACAGGGTCGGGGGCAATGAGCAGTTCTTC
CARINRDRVGGNEQFF
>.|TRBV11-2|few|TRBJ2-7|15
TGTGCCAGCAGCTTAGGGTTAGGAACCTCCTACGAGCAGTACTTC
CASSLGLGTSYEQYF
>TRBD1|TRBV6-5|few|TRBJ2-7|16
TGTGCCAGCAGTTTAAACCGGGACAGCGTCTTCTACGAGCAGTACTTC
CASSLNRDSVFYEQYF
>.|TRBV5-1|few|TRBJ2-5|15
TGCGCCAGCAGCTTGGGGAGTATGTACCAAGAGACCCAGTACTTC
CASSLGSMYQETQYF
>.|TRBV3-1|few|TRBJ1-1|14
TGTGCCAGCAGCCAAGATCACGGTGGGCGAGGCGCTTTCTTT
CASSQDHGGRGAFF
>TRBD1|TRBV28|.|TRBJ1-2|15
TGTGCCAGCAATGGGCAGGGGGAGATTTTCTATGGCTACACCTTC
CASNGQGEIFYGYTF
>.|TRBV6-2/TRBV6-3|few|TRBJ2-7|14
TGTGCCAGCAGTTTCCTCGGGTTATTGGGCGAGCAGTACTTC
CASSFLGLLGEQYF
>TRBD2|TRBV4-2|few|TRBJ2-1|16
TGTGCCAGCAGGGCACTAGCGGGAGGGCCCAGCAATGAGCAGTTCTTC
CASRALAGGPSNEQFF
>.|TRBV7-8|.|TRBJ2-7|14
TGTGCCAGCAGCTTACAAGGGCAGGTCCACGAGCAGTACTTC
CASSLQGQVHEQYF
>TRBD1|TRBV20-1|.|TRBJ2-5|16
TGCAGTGCTAGCTTAATCGGGACAGGGTGGGAAGAGACCCAGTACTTC
CSASLIGTGWEETQYF
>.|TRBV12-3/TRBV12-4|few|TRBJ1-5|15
TGTGCCAGCAGTTTTGGTTTGGGGGTTCACCAGCCCCAGCATTTT
CASSFGLGVHQPQHF
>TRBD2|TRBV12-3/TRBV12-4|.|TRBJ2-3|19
TGTGCCAGCAGTTTAGCGGGCAGACTAGCGGGGGGAAACACAGATACGCAGTATTTT
CASSLAGRLAGGNTDTQYF
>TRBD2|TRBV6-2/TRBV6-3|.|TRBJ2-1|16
TGTGCCAGCAGTTATGTTGAGCGGGGGCTAGGGGATGAGCAGTTCTTC
CASSYVERGLGDEQFF
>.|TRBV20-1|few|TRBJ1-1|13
TGCAGTGCTAAGGGACCCTTAAACACTGAAGCTTTCTTT
CSAKGPLNTEAFF
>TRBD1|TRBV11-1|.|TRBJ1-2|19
TGTGCCAGCAGCTCGTTTTTACCCTTTTTTGACAGGGGTACGGGCGGCTACACCTTC
CASSSFLPFFDRGTGGYTF
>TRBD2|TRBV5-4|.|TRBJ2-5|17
TGTGCCAGCAGCAAGGGACTAGCGGGGGCCCAAGTGGAGACCCAGTACTTC
CASSKGLAGAQVETQYF